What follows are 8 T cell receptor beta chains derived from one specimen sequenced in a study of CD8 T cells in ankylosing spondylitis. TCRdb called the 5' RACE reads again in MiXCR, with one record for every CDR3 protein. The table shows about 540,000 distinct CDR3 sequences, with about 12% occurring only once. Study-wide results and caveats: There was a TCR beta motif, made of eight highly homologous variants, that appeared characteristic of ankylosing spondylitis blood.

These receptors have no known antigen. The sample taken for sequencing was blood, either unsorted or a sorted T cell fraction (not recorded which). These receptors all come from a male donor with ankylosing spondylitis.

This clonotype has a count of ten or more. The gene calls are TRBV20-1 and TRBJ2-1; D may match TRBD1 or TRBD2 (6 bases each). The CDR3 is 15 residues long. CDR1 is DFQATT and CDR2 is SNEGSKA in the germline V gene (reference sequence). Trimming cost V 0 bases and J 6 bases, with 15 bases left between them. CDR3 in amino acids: CSARDTAGHLNEQFF. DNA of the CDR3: TGCAGTGCTAGAGATACGGCGGGACACCTCAATGAGCAGTTCTTC.

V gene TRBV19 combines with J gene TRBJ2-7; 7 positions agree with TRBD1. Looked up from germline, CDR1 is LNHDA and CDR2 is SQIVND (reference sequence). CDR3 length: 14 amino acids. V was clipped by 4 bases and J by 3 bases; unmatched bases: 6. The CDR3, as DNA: TGTGCCAGTAGTAAACCGGGACAGAACTACGAGCAGTACTTC. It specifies CASSKPGQNYEQYF.

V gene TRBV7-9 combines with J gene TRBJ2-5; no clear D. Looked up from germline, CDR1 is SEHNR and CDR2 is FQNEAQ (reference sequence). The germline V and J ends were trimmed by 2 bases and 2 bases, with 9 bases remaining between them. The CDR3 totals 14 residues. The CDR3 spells CASSLTVAQETQYF. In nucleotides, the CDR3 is TGTGCCAGCAGCTTAACGGTAGCTCAAGAGACCCAGTACTTC.

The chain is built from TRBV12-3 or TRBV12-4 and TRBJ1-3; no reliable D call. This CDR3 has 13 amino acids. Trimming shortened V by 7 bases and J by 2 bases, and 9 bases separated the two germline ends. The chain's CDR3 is CASIANAGNTIYF. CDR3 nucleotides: TGTGCCAGCATAGCAAACGCTGGAAACACCATATATTTT.

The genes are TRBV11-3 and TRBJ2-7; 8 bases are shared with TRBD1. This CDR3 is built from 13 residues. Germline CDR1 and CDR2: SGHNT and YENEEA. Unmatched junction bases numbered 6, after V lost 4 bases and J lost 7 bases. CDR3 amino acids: CASSSGQGLEQYV. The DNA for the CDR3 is TGTGCCAGCAGCTCAGGACAGGGACTGGAGCAGTACGTC.

The CDR3: CASGRKREDTGELFF. The CDR3 region has the DNA TGTGCCAGCGGAAGGAAGCGGGAGGACACCGGGGAGCTGTTTTTT. The V gene is TRBV13, the J gene TRBJ2-2; 9 bases match TRBD2. The CDR3 loop spans 15 amino acids. V lost 8 bases and J lost 3; bases outside the gene matches: 7. Germline loops: CDR1 PRHDT, CDR2 FYEKMQ (reference sequence). Full variable domain (outside the CDR3, taken from reference TRBV13 and TRBJ2-2): AAGVIQSPRHLIKEKRETATLKCYPIPRHDTVYWYQQGPGQDPQFLISFYEKMQSDKGSIPDRFSAQQFSDYHSELNMSSLELGDSALYFCASGRKREDTGELFFGEGSRLTVL.

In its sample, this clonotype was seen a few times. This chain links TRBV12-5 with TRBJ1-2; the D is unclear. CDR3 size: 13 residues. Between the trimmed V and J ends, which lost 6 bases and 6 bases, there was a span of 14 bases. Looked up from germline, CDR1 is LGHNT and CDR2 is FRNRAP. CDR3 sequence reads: CASGRDTDHGYTF. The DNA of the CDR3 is TGTGCTAGTGGCCGCGACACTGATCATGGCTACACCTTC.

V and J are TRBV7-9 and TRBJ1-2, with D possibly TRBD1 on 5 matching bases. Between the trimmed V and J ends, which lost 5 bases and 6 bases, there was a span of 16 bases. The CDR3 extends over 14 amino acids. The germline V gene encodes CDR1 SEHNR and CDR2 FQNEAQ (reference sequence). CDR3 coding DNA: TGTGCCAGCAGCCAACCGACAGTAGAAAATGGCTACACCTTC. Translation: CASSQPTVENGYTF.